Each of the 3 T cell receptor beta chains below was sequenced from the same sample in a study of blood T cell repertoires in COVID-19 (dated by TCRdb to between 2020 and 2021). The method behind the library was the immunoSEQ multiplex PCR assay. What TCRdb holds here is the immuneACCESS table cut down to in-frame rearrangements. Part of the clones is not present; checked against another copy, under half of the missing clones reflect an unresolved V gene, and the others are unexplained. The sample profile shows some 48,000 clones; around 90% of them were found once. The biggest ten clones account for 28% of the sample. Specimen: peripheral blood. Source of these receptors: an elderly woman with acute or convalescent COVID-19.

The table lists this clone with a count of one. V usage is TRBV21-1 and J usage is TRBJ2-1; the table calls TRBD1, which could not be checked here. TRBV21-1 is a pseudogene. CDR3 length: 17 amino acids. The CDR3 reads CASSKTAGTGKVNEQFF. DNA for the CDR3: TGTGCCAGCAGCAAAACCGCCGGGACAGGGAAAGTTAATGAGCAGTTCTTC.

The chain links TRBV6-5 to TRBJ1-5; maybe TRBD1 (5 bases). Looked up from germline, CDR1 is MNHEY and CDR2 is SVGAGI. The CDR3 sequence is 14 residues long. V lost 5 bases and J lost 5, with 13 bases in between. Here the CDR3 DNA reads TGTGCCAGCAGTAGCAGGGTAGTCCATCAGCCCCAGCATTTT. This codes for CASSSRVVHQPQHF.

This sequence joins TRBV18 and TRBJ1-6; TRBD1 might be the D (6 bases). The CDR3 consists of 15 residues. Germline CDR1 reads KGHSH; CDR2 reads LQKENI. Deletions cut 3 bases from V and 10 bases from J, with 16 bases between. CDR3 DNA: TGTGCCAGCTCACCTGGAGGGGGGGCGCGGTCACCCCTCCACTTT. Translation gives CASSPGGGARSPLHF.